This is a list of T cell receptor beta chains from one sample in a study of identical twins. TCRdb re-derived calls from the 5' RACE reads in MiXCR, one entry per CDR3 protein. Of around 1.7 million distinct CDR3 sequences listed, about 32% were seen once; the top ten hold less than 0.35%. The sequencing input was cord blood. The receptors were gathered from a newborn girl in good health. CDR3s include the opening cysteine and the closing phenylalanine or tryptophan. D genes are given only for firm matches. Size is stated for part of the rows, as once, few or many counts, or as a class when the clone is expanded.

V	J	D	size	CDR3	DNA
TRBV11-2	TRBJ2-5	-	-	CASSLVGRGMMQETQYF	TGTGCCAGCAGCTTAGTTGGTCGCGGCATGATGCAAGAGACCCAGTACTTC
TRBV20-1	TRBJ2-7	TRBD2	-	CSARTSGGVPEQYF	TGCAGTGCTCGGACTAGCGGGGGTGTTCCTGAGCAGTACTTC
TRBV24-1	TRBJ2-3	TRBD2	-	CATSLGGASDTQYF	TGTGCCACCAGTCTCGGGGGGGCGTCCGATACGCAGTATTTT
TRBV5-6	TRBJ2-3	-	-	CASSHRVGADTQYF	TGTGCCAGCAGCCACAGGGTTGGGGCAGATACGCAGTATTTT
TRBV2	TRBJ1-6	TRBD1	-	CASSYRGNYNSPLHF	TGTGCCAGCAGTTACAGGGGCAACTATAATTCACCCCTCCACTTT
TRBV2	TRBJ2-7	TRBD2	-	CASSMEASGVYEQYF	TGTGCCAGCAGTATGGAGGCTAGCGGAGTATACGAGCAGTACTTC
TRBV20-1	TRBJ2-1	TRBD2	-	CSAREDGGGYNEQFF	TGCAGTGCTAGAGAGGACGGGGGGGGTTACAATGAGCAGTTCTTC
TRBV15	TRBJ2-1	TRBD2	-	CATSRGLAADNEQFF	TGTGCCACCAGCAGAGGACTAGCGGCGGACAATGAGCAGTTCTTC
TRBV7-2	TRBJ2-7	TRBD1	-	CASSLARVGQGEFYEQYF	TGTGCCAGCAGCTTAGCGCGGGTAGGACAGGGGGAATTCTACGAGCAGTACTTC
TRBV4-2	TRBJ2-2	TRBD2	-	CASSLREGPRNGELFF	TGTGCCAGCAGCCTCCGGGAGGGCCCTCGGAACGGGGAGCTGTTTTTT
TRBV18	TRBJ1-2	-	-	CASSPQEGSNYGYTF	TGTGCCAGCTCACCACAGGAGGGGAGTAACTATGGCTACACCTTC
TRBV25-1	TRBJ2-7	-	few	CASSGGAWGEQYF	TGTGCCAGCAGTGGGGGAGCCTGGGGCGAGCAGTACTTC
TRBV5-1	TRBJ1-5	-	-	CASSFSGPASNQPQHF	TGCGCCAGCAGCTTCTCGGGACCTGCTAGCAATCAGCCCCAGCATTTT
TRBV20-1	TRBJ2-3	-	few	CSASRASGTPTDTQYF	TGCAGTGCTAGTCGCGCGTCCGGGACCCCCACAGATACGCAGTATTTT
TRBV10-3	TRBJ1-4	-	-	CATGAGDEKLFF	TGTGCGACCGGGGCAGGGGATGAAAAACTGTTTTTT
TRBV29-1	TRBJ2-7	-	few	CSVGWQGFNYEQYF	TGCAGCGTTGGATGGCAAGGCTTTAACTACGAGCAGTACTTC
TRBV10-3	TRBJ1-1	TRBD1	few	CAISGTGFNTEAFF	TGTGCCATCAGTGGGACAGGGTTTAACACTGAAGCTTTCTTT
TRBV4-1	TRBJ1-1	-	-	CASSRRELYDIDTEAFF	TGCGCCAGCAGCCGCAGGGAGCTCTATGACATCGACACTGAAGCTTTCTTT
TRBV12-3/TRBV12-4	TRBJ2-1	TRBD2	-	CASSLRTQRGVNEQFF	TGTGCCAGCAGTTTAAGGACCCAACGGGGGGTCAATGAGCAGTTCTTC
TRBV3-1	TRBJ1-6	-	few	CASSQVGGYNSPLHF	TGTGCCAGCAGCCAAGTCGGGGGATATAATTCACCCCTCCACTTT
TRBV7-6	TRBJ1-5	-	-	CASSLAPNGAQHF	TGTGCCAGCAGCTTAGCCCCAAATGGGGCCCAGCATTTT
TRBV12-3/TRBV12-4	TRBJ2-3	TRBD2	few	CASSRTSGGALTDTQYF	TGTGCCAGCAGCCGGACTAGCGGGGGGGCCCTCACAGATACGCAGTATTTT
TRBV3-1	TRBJ2-5	-	-	CASSLNLGETQYF	TGTGCCAGCAGCCTTAATTTGGGAGAGACCCAGTACTTC
TRBV20-1	TRBJ2-1	TRBD2	few	CSASRMAGAYNEQFF	TGCAGTGCTTCCCGGATGGCGGGAGCCTACAATGAGCAGTTCTTC
TRBV20-1	TRBJ2-2	-	-	CSARRDYTGELFF	TGCAGTGCTAGGAGGGATTACACCGGGGAGCTGTTTTTT
TRBV7-9	TRBJ1-2	-	-	CASSPRDGAYGYTF	TGTGCCAGCAGCCCCCGTGATGGGGCCTATGGCTACACCTTC
TRBV12-3/TRBV12-4	TRBJ1-1	-	-	CASSLNTAMNTEAFF	TGTGCCAGCAGCCTCAATACCGCGATGAACACTGAAGCTTTCTTT
TRBV24-1	TRBJ2-2	-	-	CATTGTGAGELFF	TGTGCCACCACTGGGACGGGTGCCGGGGAGCTGTTTTTT
TRBV6-6	TRBJ1-6	-	-	CASTYSPLNSPLHF	TGTGCCAGCACCTACAGTCCCCTTAATTCACCCCTCCACTTT
TRBV29-1	TRBJ2-2	TRBD1	-	CSGGQPNTGELFF	TGCAGCGGGGGACAGCCGAACACCGGGGAGCTGTTTTTT
TRBV4-1	TRBJ1-5	-	few	CASSAQGYSNQPQHF	TGCGCCAGCAGCGCACAGGGATATAGCAATCAGCCCCAGCATTTT
TRBV6-5	TRBJ1-2	-	-	CASSQGGRSSNYGYTF	TGTGCCAGCAGCCAGGGAGGACGTTCATCTAACTATGGCTACACCTTC
TRBV7-2	TRBJ2-5	TRBD2	-	CASSLGPGLAGEIWTQYF	TGTGCCAGCAGCTTAGGACCTGGACTAGCGGGAGAAATTTGGACCCAGTACTTC
TRBV9	TRBJ2-5	-	once	CASSPRGSDNEQYF	TGTGCCAGCAGCCCCCGAGGATCGGACAATGAGCAGTACTTC
TRBV5-1	TRBJ2-1	-	few	CASSRTTNEQFF	TGCGCCAGCAGCCGGACTACCAATGAGCAGTTCTTC
TRBV18	TRBJ2-1	-	-	CASSPPNRIYNEQFF	TGTGCCAGCTCACCACCGAACAGGATATACAATGAGCAGTTCTTC
TRBV24-1	TRBJ1-6	TRBD1	-	CATQGQPNSPLHF	TGTGCCACCCAGGGACAGCCGAATTCACCCCTCCACTTT
TRBV20-1	TRBJ2-7	-	-	CSARAPSTQQQYF	TGCAGTGCTAGAGCTCCTAGTACTCAACAGCAGTACTTC
TRBV12-3/TRBV12-4	TRBJ2-4	TRBD2	many	CASSLTLGLAGREYIQYF	TGTGCCAGCAGTTTGACGTTGGGACTAGCGGGGCGGGAGTACATTCAGTACTTC
TRBV19	TRBJ1-4	TRBD1	-	CASIGQQGAREKLFF	TGTGCCAGTATTGGACAACAGGGGGCACGAGAAAAACTGTTTTTT
TRBV12-3/TRBV12-4	TRBJ2-2	-	-	CASRPLLATGELFF	TGTGCCAGCAGGCCCTTACTAGCAACCGGGGAGCTGTTTTTT
TRBV10-2	TRBJ2-3	-	-	CGVGGSYHPLFTDTRYF	TGCGGAGTCGGGGGCTCTTACCATCCATTATTCACAGATACGCGGTATTTT